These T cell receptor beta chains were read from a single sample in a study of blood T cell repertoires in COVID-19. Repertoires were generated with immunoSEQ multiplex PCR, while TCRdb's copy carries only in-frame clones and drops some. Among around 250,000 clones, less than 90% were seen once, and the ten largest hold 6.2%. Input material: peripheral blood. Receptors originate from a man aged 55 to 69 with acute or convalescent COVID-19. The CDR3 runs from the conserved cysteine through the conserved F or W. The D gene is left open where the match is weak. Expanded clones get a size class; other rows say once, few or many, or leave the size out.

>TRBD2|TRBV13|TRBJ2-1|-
TGTGCCAGCAGCTCGCAAGCGGGAGGGCCCTACAATGAGCAGTTCTTC
CASSSQAGGPYNEQFF
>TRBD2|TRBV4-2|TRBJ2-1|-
TGTGCCAGCAGCCAAGATGGAAAGGCGGGAGGCGGTTACAATGAGCAGTTCTTC
CASSQDGKAGGGYNEQFF
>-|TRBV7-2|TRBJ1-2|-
TGTGCCAGCAGCTTAGGCGGGCGGGAACTAAACTATGGCTACACCTTC
CASSLGGRELNYGYTF
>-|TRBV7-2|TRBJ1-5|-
TGTGCCAGCAGCAGGGGAAATAGCAATCAGCCCCAGCATTTT
CASSRGNSNQPQHF
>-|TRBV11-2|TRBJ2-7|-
TGTGCCAGCAGCTTAAGCCCCAACGAGCAGTACTTC
CASSLSPNEQYF
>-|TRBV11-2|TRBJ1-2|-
TGTGCCAGCAGCTTAGGACAGGCTAACTATGGCTACACCTTC
CASSLGQANYGYTF
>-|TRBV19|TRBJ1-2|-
TGTGCCAGTAGTATTACCCTGGCGGGCAGTTATGGCTACACCTTC
CASSITLAGSYGYTF
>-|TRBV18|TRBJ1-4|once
TGTGCCAGCTCACCGAGACAGAGAACTAATGAAAAACTGTTTTTT
CASSPRQRTNEKLFF
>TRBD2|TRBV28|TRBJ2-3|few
TGTGCCATAAACGGGGGGTCTTCAAATACGCAGTATTTT
CAINGGSSNTQYF
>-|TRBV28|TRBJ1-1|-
TGTGCCACCCAGATTCTACAGGAGAACACTGAAGCTTTCTTT
CATQILQENTEAFF
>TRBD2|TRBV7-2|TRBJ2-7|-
TGTGCCAGCAGCCGGGAGGGTTGGCGGGAGGGGGAGCAGTACTTC
CASSREGWREGEQYF
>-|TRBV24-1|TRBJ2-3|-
TGTGCCACCGCGGGGTCGGGAGAGCCAGATACGCAGTATTTT
CATAGSGEPDTQYF
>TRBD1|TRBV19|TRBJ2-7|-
TGTGCCAGTAGTTCAGGACAGGTTTCCTACGAGCAGTACTTC
CASSSGQVSYEQYF
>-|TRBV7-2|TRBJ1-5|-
TGTGCCAGCAGCTTTTCAGGGCAGCCCCAGCATTTT
CASSFSGQPQHF
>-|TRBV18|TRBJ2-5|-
TGTGCCAGCTCACGGCTTGGGGCAACCGAAGAGACCCAGTACTTC
CASSRLGATEETQYF
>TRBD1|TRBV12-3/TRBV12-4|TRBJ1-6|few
TGTGCCAGCAGCCAGGGGGGCGACCTTCCCCTCCACTTT
CASSQGGDLPLHF
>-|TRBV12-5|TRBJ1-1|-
TGTGCTAGTGGTTTTCAGGTCCCTTACACTGAAGCTTTCTTT
CASGFQVPYTEAFF
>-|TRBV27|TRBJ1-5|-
TGTGCCAGCAGTCCAGACAGGTACCCGAGCAATCAGCCCCAGCATTTT
CASSPDRYPSNQPQHF
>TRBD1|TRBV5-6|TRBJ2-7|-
TGTGCCAGCAGCCGGACAGGGCGGGAGCAGTACTTC
CASSRTGREQYF
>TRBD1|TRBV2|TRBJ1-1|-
TGTGCCAGCAAGGGACAGGGGGCGGCGGCAGCTTTCTTT
CASKGQGAAAAFF
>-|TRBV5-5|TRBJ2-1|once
TGTGCCAGCAGCTTGGGGCAGGGGCCGGACAATGAGCAGTTCTTC
CASSLGQGPDNEQFF
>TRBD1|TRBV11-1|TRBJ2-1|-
TGTGCCAGCAGCAAGGACAGGGTTATCGATGAGCAGTTCTTC
CASSKDRVIDEQFF
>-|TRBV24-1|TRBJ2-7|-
TGTGCCACCCGGGACAACTACGAGCAGTACTTC
CATRDNYEQYF
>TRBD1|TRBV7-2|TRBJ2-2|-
TGTGCCAGCAGCCGTACCGGGACAGGGAAGGGGGTCACCGGGGAGCTGTTTTTT
CASSRTGTGKGVTGELFF
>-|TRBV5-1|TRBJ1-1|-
TGCGCCAGCAGCGGAGGAGAGAATAGAGGTGAAGCTTTCTTT
CASSGGENRGEAFF
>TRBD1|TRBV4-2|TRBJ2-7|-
TGTGCCAGCAGCCTATTAACGGACAGGGGATACGAGCAGTACTTC
CASSLLTDRGYEQYF
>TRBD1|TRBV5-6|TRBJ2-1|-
TGTGCCAGCAGCCGGATGGACAGGTTAGGCGATGAGCAGTTCTTC
CASSRMDRLGDEQFF
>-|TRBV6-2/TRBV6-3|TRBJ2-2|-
TGTGCCAGCAGTTACTCGGGGACAAGGAACACCGGGGAGCTGTTTTTT
CASSYSGTRNTGELFF
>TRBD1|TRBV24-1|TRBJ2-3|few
TGTGCCACCAGTGATCCCGGGACAGTCACAGATACGCAGTATTTT
CATSDPGTVTDTQYF
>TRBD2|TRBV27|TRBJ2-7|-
TGTGCCAGCAGTCCCCGGACTAGCGGATCCTACGAGCAGTACTTC
CASSPRTSGSYEQYF
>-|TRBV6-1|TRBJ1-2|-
TGTGCCAGCAGTGAAGGACAGAAGTATGGCTACACCTTC
CASSEGQKYGYTF
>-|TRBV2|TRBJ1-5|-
TGTGCCAGCAGTTCTAGAGGCTGGCCCCAGCATTTT
CASSSRGWPQHF
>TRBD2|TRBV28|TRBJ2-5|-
TGTGCCAGCAGGACTAGCGGGAGGGCGGTAAAGACCCAGTACTTC
CASRTSGRAVKTQYF
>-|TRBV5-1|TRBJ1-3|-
TGCGCCAGCAGCGCCTCACAGGGTTCTGGAAACACCATATATTTT
CASSASQGSGNTIYF
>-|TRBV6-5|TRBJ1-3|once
TGTGCCACCGAGCGGGGGGACACCATATATTTT
CATERGDTIYF
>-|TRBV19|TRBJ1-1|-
TGTGCCAGTAGTATGGTCGCAGGCATGAACACTGAAGCTTTCTTT
CASSMVAGMNTEAFF
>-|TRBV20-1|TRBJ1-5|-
TGCAGTGCGATCCCACTAGGGCCCCAGCATTTT
CSAIPLGPQHF
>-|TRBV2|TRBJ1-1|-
TGTGCCAGCAGTCCGGGCACTGAAGCTTTCTTT
CASSPGTEAFF
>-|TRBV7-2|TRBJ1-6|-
TGTGCCAGCAGCAACCCGGGTTCACCCCTCCACTTT
CASSNPGSPLHF